These T cell receptor beta chains were read from a single sample in a study of T cell repertoires in ileal Crohn's disease. Profiled with immunoSEQ multiplex PCR; TCRdb holds only in-frame clones, not every one. In the table there are 13,000 to 15,000 clones, 70% to 90% of which are singletons. Sequenced input: ileal tissue. These receptors all come from an adult with Crohn's disease. CDR3s include the opening cysteine and the closing phenylalanine or tryptophan. D genes are given only for firm matches. Rows give clone size only sometimes, using once, few, many, or a class for an expanded clone.

v_call: TRBV10-3
j_call: TRBJ1-1
d_call: -
clone_size: once
cdr3_nt: TGTGCCATCAGTGAGTCTGGCCCTTGGAACACTGAAGCTTTCTTT
cdr3_aa: CAISESGPWNTEAFF

v_call: TRBV9
j_call: TRBJ1-2
d_call: TRBD1
clone_size: -
cdr3_nt: TGTGCCAGCAGCCCGGACAGGGACTATGGCTACACCTTC
cdr3_aa: CASSPDRDYGYTF

v_call: TRBV4-3
j_call: TRBJ1-1
d_call: -
clone_size: once
cdr3_nt: TGCGCCAGCCGGAGGGACCTGAACACTGAAGCTTTCTTT
cdr3_aa: CASRRDLNTEAFF

v_call: TRBV9
j_call: TRBJ2-2
d_call: -
clone_size: -
cdr3_nt: TGTGCCAGCAGCGCCATTAGGGGCGCCGGGGAGCTGTTTTTT
cdr3_aa: CASSAIRGAGELFF

v_call: TRBV6-5
j_call: TRBJ2-7
d_call: -
clone_size: -
cdr3_nt: TGTGCCAGCAGTAGGGGGTCCTACGAGCAGTACTTC
cdr3_aa: CASSRGSYEQYF

v_call: TRBV6-1
j_call: TRBJ2-1
d_call: -
clone_size: -
cdr3_nt: TGTGCCAGCAGTAGGGTCGTACAGGGAGATGAGCAGTTCTTC
cdr3_aa: CASSRVVQGDEQFF

v_call: TRBV9
j_call: TRBJ2-3
d_call: TRBD2
clone_size: -
cdr3_nt: TGTGCCAGCGGAAGGGCCGGGGGGACCACAGATACGCAGTATTTT
cdr3_aa: CASGRAGGTTDTQYF

v_call: TRBV7-3
j_call: TRBJ1-1
d_call: -
clone_size: -
cdr3_nt: TGTGCCAGCAGCTTACAGGGCACCACTGAAGCTTTCTTT
cdr3_aa: CASSLQGTTEAFF

v_call: TRBV5-1
j_call: TRBJ2-3
d_call: -
clone_size: -
cdr3_nt: TGCGCCAGCAGCCAAGCGGCCGCGGGGAGGACAGATACGCAGTATTTT
cdr3_aa: CASSQAAAGRTDTQYF

v_call: TRBV27
j_call: TRBJ2-7
d_call: -
clone_size: -
cdr3_nt: TGTGCCAGCAGTTTAAGGCAGGGGTGGTCCTACGAGCAGTACTTC
cdr3_aa: CASSLRQGWSYEQYF

v_call: TRBV5-1
j_call: TRBJ2-2
d_call: -
clone_size: once
cdr3_nt: TGCGCCAGCAGCGCTCCGGAGGTGAACACCGGGGAGCTGTTTTTT
cdr3_aa: CASSAPEVNTGELFF

v_call: TRBV7-3
j_call: TRBJ2-7
d_call: TRBD1
clone_size: -
cdr3_nt: TGTGCCAGCAGCCCCAGACAGGGGGATTACGAGCAGTACTTC
cdr3_aa: CASSPRQGDYEQYF

v_call: TRBV19
j_call: TRBJ1-5
d_call: -
clone_size: -
cdr3_nt: TGTGCCAGTAGGACGAACCAGGGTGGGTACCAGCCCCAGCATTTT
cdr3_aa: CASRTNQGGYQPQHF

v_call: TRBV9
j_call: TRBJ2-7
d_call: -
clone_size: -
cdr3_nt: TGTGCCAGCAGCGTAGACATGGGCTTCTCCTCCTACGAGCAGTACTTC
cdr3_aa: CASSVDMGFSSYEQYF

v_call: TRBV6-5
j_call: TRBJ2-1
d_call: TRBD2
clone_size: -
cdr3_nt: TGTGCCAGCAGTAAGGGACTAGCGGGAGCTAGTGAGCAGTTCTTC
cdr3_aa: CASSKGLAGASEQFF

v_call: TRBV19
j_call: TRBJ1-2
d_call: TRBD1
clone_size: -
cdr3_nt: TGTGCCAGTAGGCGGACAGGGCCAAACTATGGCTACACCTTC
cdr3_aa: CASRRTGPNYGYTF

v_call: TRBV6-5
j_call: TRBJ2-7
d_call: -
clone_size: -
cdr3_nt: TGTGCCAGCAGTTACTCGGGCGGGTCCTCCTACGAGCAGTACTTC
cdr3_aa: CASSYSGGSSYEQYF

v_call: TRBV5-6
j_call: TRBJ1-4
d_call: TRBD1
clone_size: -
cdr3_nt: TGTGTCAGCAGCTTATCCCGGGACAGGGCAAGAAAAACTGTTTTT
cdr3_aa: CVSSLSRDRARKTVF

v_call: TRBV9
j_call: TRBJ1-5
d_call: -
clone_size: -
cdr3_nt: TGTGCCAGCAGCGTAGAGGGAGGGGAAAATCAGCCCCAGCATTTT
cdr3_aa: CASSVEGGENQPQHF

v_call: TRBV19
j_call: TRBJ1-5
d_call: -
clone_size: -
cdr3_nt: TGTGCCAGTACACCCCTCTTCGGACAGACCGAGCAGCCCCAGCATTTT
cdr3_aa: CASTPLFGQTEQPQHF

v_call: TRBV6-6
j_call: TRBJ2-5
d_call: TRBD2
clone_size: -
cdr3_nt: TGTGCCAGCAGTTACACCGCTAGCGGAAAACAAGAGACCCAGTACTTC
cdr3_aa: CASSYTASGKQETQYF

v_call: TRBV7-2
j_call: TRBJ2-1
d_call: -
clone_size: -
cdr3_nt: TGTGCCAGCAGCTTAGTCACCACAACGAACTACAATGAGCAGTTCTTC
cdr3_aa: CASSLVTTTNYNEQFF

v_call: TRBV4-1
j_call: TRBJ2-1
d_call: -
clone_size: -
cdr3_nt: TGCGCCAGCAGCCCCTCGACAGCGGAGCAGTTCTTC
cdr3_aa: CASSPSTAEQFF

v_call: TRBV30
j_call: TRBJ2-7
d_call: -
clone_size: -
cdr3_nt: TGTGCCTGGAGTGTAAACGGAAACTACGAGCAGTACTTC
cdr3_aa: CAWSVNGNYEQYF

v_call: TRBV9
j_call: TRBJ2-3
d_call: -
clone_size: -
cdr3_nt: TGTGCCAGCAGCGTAGGCGGGGTAAGACCCACAGATACGCAGTATTTT
cdr3_aa: CASSVGGVRPTDTQYF

v_call: TRBV7-9
j_call: TRBJ1-1
d_call: -
clone_size: -
cdr3_nt: TGTGCCAGCAGCTTGAACCTCGGGACTGAAGCTTTCTTT
cdr3_aa: CASSLNLGTEAFF

v_call: TRBV5-4
j_call: TRBJ2-1
d_call: TRBD2
clone_size: -
cdr3_nt: TGTGCCAGCAGTCGGGGGGGGGTTGACAATGAGCAGTTCTTC
cdr3_aa: CASSRGGVDNEQFF

v_call: TRBV29-1
j_call: TRBJ1-2
d_call: TRBD1
clone_size: -
cdr3_nt: TGCAGCGTACCGGACAGGACTAACTATGGCTACACCTTC
cdr3_aa: CSVPDRTNYGYTF